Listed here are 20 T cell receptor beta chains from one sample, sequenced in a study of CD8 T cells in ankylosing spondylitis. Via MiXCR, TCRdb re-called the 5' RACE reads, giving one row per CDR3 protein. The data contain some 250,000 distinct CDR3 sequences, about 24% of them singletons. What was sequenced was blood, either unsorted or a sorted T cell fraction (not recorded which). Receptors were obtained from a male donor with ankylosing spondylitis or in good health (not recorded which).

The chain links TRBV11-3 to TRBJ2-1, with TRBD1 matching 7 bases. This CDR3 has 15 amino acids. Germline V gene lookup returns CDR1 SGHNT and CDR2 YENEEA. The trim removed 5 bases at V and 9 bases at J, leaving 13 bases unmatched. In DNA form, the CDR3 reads TGTGCCAGCAGCAAGACAGGGTATAAGGTTGGTGAGCAGTTCTTC. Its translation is CASSKTGYKVGEQFF.

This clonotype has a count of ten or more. This CDR3 reads CASRTPGGVTEAFF. The CDR3 DNA reads TGTGCCAGCAGAACCCCAGGGGGCGTCACTGAAGCTTTCTTT. The rearrangement uses TRBV6-5 and TRBJ1-1; TRBD1 matches at 8 bases. Looked up from germline, CDR1 is MNHEY and CDR2 is SVGAGI. J gave up 4 bases and V 6 bases, and 7 bases lay outside the gene matches. CDR3 length: 14 amino acids.

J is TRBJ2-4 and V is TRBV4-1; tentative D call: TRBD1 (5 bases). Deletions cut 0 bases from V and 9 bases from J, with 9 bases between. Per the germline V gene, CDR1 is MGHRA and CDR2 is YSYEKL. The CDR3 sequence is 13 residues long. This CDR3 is CASSQDQGIIQYF. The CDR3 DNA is TGCGCCAGCAGCCAAGATCAGGGAATCATTCAGTACTTC.

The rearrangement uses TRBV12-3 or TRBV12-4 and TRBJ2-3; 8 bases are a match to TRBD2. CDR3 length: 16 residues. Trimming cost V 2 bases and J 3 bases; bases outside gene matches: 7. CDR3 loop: CASSLSVGGATDTQYF. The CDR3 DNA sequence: TGTGCCAGCAGTTTAAGTGTCGGGGGGGCAACAGATACGCAGTATTTT.

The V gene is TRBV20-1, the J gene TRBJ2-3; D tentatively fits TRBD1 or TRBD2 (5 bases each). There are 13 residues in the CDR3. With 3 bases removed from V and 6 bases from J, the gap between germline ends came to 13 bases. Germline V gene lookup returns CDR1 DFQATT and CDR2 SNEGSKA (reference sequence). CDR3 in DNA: TGCAGTGCTAGGAAAGGGGAGTCCGATACGCAGTATTTT. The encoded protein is CSARKGESDTQYF.

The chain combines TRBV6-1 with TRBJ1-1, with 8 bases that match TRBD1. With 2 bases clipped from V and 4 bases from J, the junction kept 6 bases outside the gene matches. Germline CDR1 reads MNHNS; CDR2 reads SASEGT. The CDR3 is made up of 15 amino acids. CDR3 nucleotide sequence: TGTGCCAGCAGTGAAACCCTAACAGGGGGCACTGAAGCTTTCTTT. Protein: CASSETLTGGTEAFF.

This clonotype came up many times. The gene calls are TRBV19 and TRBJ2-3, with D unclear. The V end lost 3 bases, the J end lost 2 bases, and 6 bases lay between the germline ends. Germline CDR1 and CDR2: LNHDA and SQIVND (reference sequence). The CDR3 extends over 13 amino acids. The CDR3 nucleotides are TGTGCCAGTAGTATCCAGTACACAGATACGCAGTATTTT. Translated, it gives CASSIQYTDTQYF.

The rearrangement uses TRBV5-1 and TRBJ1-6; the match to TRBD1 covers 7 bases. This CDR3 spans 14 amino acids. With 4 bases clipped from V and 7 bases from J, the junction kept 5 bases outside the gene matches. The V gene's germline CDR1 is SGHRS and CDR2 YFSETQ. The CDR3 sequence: CASSRGQENSPLHF. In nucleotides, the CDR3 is TGCGCCAGCAGCCGCGGACAGGAAAATTCACCCCTCCACTTT.

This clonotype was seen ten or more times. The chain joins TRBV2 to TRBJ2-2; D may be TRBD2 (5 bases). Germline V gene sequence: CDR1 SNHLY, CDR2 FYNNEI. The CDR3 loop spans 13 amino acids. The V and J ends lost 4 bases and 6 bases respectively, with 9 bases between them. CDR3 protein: CASSGRVSGELFF. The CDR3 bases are TGTGCCAGCAGTGGGCGGGTCTCCGGGGAGCTGTTTTTT.

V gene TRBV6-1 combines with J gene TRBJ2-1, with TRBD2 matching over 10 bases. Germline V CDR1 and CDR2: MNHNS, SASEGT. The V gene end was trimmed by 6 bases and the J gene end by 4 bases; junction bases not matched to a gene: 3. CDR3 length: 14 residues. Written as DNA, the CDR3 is TGTGCCAGCAGACTAGCGGGGCCATACAATGAGCAGTTCTTC. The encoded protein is CASRLAGPYNEQFF.

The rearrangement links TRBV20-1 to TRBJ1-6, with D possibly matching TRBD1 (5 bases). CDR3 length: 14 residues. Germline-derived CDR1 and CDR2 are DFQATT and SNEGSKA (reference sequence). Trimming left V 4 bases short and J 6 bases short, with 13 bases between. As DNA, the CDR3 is TGCAGTGCTACATGGGGCGCAGCTAATTCACCCCTCCACTTT. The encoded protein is CSATWGAANSPLHF.

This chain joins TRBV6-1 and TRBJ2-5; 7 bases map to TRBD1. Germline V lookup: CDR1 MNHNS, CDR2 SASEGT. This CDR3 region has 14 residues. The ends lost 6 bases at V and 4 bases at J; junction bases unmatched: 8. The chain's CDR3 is CASSRDRAGETQYF. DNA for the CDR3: TGTGCCAGCAGCCGAGACAGGGCGGGAGAGACCCAGTACTTC.

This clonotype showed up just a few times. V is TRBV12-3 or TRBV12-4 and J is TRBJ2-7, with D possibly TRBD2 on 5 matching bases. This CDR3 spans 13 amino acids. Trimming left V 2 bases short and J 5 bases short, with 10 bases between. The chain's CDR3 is CASSLMDSDEQYF. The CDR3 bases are TGTGCCAGCAGTTTAATGGACTCTGACGAGCAGTACTTC.

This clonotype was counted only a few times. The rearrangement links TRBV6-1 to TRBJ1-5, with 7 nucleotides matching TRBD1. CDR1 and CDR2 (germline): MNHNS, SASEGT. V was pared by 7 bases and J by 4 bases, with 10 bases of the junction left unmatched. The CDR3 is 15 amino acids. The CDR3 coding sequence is TGTGCCAGCATGGAGGGGGCTTTTGGAAATCAGCCCCAGCATTTT. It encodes CASMEGAFGNQPQHF.

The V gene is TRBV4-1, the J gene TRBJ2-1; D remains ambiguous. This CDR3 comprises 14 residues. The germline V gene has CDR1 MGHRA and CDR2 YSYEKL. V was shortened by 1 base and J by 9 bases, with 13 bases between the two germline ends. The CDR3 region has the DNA TGCGCCAGCAGCCAAGTGGGCAGCCGCGGTGAGCAGTTCTTC. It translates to CASSQVGSRGEQFF.

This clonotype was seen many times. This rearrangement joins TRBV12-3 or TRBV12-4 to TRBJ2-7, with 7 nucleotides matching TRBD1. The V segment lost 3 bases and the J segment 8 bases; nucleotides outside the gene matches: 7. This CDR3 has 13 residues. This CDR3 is CASSFRTGIQQYF. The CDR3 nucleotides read TGTGCCAGCAGTTTCCGGACAGGCATCCAGCAGTACTTC.

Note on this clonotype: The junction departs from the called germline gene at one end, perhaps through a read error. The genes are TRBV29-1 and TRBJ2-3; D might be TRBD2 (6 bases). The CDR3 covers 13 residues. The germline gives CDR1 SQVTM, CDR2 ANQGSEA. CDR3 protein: CSLGGFQSDTRYF. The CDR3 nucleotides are TGCAGCTTGGGGGGATTTCAGTCAGATACGCGGTATTTT.

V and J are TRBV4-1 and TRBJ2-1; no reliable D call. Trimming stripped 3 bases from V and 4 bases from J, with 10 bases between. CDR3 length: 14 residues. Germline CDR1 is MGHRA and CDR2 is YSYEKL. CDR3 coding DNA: TGCGCCAGCAGCCAGTTGTCTCAGTACAATGAGCAGTTCTTC. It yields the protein CASSQLSQYNEQFF.

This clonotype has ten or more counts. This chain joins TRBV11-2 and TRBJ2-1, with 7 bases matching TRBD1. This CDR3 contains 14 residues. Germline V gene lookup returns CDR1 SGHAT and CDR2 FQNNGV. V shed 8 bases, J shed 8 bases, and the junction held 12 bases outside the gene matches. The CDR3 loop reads CASEGRGRSDEQFF. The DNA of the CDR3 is TGTGCCAGCGAAGGTAGGGGGCGTAGCGATGAGCAGTTCTTC.

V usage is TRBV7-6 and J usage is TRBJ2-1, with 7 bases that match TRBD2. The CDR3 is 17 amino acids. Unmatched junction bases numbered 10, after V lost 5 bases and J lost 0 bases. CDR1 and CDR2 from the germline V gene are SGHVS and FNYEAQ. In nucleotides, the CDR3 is TGTGCCAGCAGCGTCGGGCTAGCGGACCTCTCCTACAATGAGCAGTTCTTC. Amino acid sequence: CASSVGLADLSYNEQFF.